This entry lists 3 T cell receptor beta chains sequenced from one sample in a study of cytomegalovirus exposure and HLA in healthy donors. The study ran its PCR with 60 Vbeta and 13 Jbeta primers. The assay was immunoSEQ multiplex PCR, and TCRdb's table has in-frame clones only and misses some. Of around 110,000 clones detected, 81% appear once; the ten largest clones hold 3.9%. The sequenced sample was PBMCs. These TCRs come from a woman in her 30s in good health and CMV-seronegative.

The gene calls are TRBV27 and TRBJ1-4, with 8 positions matching TRBD1. With V trimmed by 5 bases and J by 6 bases, 11 bases remained unmatched. Germline CDR1 is MNHEY and CDR2 is SMNVEV (reference sequence). This CDR3 is 16 amino acids long. CDR3 in amino acids: CASSTKTGARDEKLFF. The CDR3 DNA is TGTGCCAGCAGTACTAAGACAGGGGCGCGGGATGAAAAACTGTTTTTT.

The CDR3 coding sequence is TGTGCCAGCAGTCTGCGGACTAGGCGAAACCCCCAAGAGACCCAGTACTTC. This encodes CASSLRTRRNPQETQYF. The V and J genes are TRBV6-4 and TRBJ2-5; TRBD2 agrees at 7 bases. The CDR3 consists of 17 residues. The germline gives CDR1 MRHNA, CDR2 SNTAGT. Germline trimming cut 5 bases from V and 1 base from J; bases unmatched to any gene: 13.

The chain joins TRBV21-1 to TRBJ2-2; the table's TRBD1 call for D was not verified on the DNA. TRBV21-1 is classified as a pseudogene. This CDR3 is 14 amino acids long. CDR3 sequence: CASSVRQSPGELFF. Written as DNA, the CDR3 is TGTGCCAGCAGCGTCCGACAGTCCCCCGGGGAGCTGTTTTTT.